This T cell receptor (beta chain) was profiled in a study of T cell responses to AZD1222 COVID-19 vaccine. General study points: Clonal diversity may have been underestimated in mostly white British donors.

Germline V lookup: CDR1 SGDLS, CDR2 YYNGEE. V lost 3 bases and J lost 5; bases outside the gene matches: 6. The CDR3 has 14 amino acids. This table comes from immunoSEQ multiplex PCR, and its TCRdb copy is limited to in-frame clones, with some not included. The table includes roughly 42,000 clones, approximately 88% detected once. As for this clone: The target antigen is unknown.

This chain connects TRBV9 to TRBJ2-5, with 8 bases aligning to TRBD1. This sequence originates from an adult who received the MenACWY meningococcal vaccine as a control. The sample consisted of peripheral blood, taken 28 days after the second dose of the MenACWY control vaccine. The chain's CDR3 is CASSAGTGGETQYF. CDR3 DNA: TGTGCCAGCAGCGCCGGGACAGGTGGGGAGACCCAGTACTTC.